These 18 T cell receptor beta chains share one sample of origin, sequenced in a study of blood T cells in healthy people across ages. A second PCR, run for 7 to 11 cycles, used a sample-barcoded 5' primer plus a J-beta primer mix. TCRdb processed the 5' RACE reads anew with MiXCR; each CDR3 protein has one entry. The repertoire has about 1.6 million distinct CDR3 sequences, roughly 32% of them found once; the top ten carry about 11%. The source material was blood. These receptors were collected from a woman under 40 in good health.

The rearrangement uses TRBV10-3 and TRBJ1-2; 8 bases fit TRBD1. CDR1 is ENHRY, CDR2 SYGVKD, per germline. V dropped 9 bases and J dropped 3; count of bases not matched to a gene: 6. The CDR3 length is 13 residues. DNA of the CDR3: TGTGCCATAGGGGACAGGCCGGACTATGGCTACACCTTC. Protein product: CAIGDRPDYGYTF.

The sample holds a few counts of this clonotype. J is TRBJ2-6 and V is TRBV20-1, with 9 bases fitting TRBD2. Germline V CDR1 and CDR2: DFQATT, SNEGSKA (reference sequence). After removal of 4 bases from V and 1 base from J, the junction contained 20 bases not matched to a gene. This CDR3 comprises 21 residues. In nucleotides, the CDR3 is TGCAGTGCTACCCCAGTCCAGAGCTGGCAGCGGGGGGAATCTGGGGCCAACGTCCTGACTTTC. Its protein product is CSATPVQSWQRGESGANVLTF.

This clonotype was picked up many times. The chain's CDR3 is CASSQVGGNYGYTF. The CDR3 DNA sequence: TGCGCCAGCAGCCAAGTTGGAGGGAACTATGGCTACACCTTC. The gene calls are TRBV4-1 and TRBJ1-2; D gene unclear. The CDR3 runs 14 residues. The germline gives CDR1 MGHRA, CDR2 YSYEKL. V was cut by 1 base and J by 2 bases, with 8 bases left in between.

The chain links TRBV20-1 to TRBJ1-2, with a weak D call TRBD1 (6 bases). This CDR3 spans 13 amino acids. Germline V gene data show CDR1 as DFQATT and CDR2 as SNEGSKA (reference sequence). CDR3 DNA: TGCAGCATTCGGGACACCGCTAGCTATGGCTACACCTTC. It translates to CSIRDTASYGYTF.

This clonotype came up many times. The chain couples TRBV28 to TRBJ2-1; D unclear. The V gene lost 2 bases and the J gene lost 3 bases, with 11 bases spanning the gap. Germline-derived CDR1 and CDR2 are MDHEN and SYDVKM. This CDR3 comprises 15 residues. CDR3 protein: CASSLPTPFYNEQFF. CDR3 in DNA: TGTGCCAGCAGTTTACCCACACCCTTCTACAATGAGCAGTTCTTC.

CDR3 bases: TGCAGTGCTAGAGATTTCAGAGGGAGCTCGGATACGCAGTATTTT. Protein: CSARDFRGSSDTQYF. The chain uses TRBV20-1 and TRBJ2-3, with a weak D call TRBD2 (5 bases). The CDR3 sequence is 15 residues long. The V gene lost 0 bases and the J gene lost 6 bases, with 16 bases spanning the gap. Germline V lookup: CDR1 DFQATT, CDR2 SNEGSKA (reference sequence).

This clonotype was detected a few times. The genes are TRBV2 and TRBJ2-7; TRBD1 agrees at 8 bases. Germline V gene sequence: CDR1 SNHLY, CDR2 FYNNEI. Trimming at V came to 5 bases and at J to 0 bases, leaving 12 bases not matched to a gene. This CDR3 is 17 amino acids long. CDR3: CASSKRDRPTGSYEQYF. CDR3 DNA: TGTGCCAGCAGTAAAAGGGACAGGCCGACCGGCTCCTACGAGCAGTACTTC.

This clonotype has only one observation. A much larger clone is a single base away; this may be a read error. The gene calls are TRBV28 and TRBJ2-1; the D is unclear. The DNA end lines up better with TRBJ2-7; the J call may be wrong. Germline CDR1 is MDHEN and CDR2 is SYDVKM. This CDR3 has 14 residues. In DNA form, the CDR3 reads TGTGCCAGCAGTCCAGAAACCTCCTACAATGAGCAGTACTTC. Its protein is CASSPETSYNEQYF.

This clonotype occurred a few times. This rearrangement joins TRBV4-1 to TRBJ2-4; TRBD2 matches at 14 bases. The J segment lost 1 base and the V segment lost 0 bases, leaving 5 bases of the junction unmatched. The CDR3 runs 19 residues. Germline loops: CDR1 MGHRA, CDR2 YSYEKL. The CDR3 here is CASSQDGLAGGGAKNIQYF. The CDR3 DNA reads TGCGCCAGCAGCCAAGATGGACTAGCGGGAGGAGGGGCCAAAAACATTCAGTACTTC.

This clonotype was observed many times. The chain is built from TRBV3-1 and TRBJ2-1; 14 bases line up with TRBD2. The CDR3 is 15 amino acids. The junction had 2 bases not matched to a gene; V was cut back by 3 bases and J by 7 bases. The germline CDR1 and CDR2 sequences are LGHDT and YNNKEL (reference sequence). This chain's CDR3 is CASSQGTSGGNEQFF. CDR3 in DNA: TGTGCCAGCAGCCAGGGGACTAGCGGGGGTAATGAGCAGTTCTTC.

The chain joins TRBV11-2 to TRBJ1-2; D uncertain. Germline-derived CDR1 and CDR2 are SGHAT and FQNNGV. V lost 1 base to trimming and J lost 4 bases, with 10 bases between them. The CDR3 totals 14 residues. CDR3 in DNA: TGTGCCAGCAGCTTAGTGGGTATCGGCTATGGCTACACCTTC. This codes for CASSLVGIGYGYTF.

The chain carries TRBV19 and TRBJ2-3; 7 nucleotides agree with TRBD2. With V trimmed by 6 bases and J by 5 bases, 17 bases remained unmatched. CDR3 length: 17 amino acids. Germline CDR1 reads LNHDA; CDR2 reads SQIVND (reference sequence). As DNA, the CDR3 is TGTGCCAGTAGGGAATTTCTAAGCGGGACGTGGGGAGATACGCAGTATTTT. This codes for CASREFLSGTWGDTQYF.

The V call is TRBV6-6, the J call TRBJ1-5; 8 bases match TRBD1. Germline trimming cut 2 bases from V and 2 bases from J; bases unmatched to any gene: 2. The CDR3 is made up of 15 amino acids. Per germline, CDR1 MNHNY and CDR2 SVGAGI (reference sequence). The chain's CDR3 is CASSYTGGGNQPQHF. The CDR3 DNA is TGTGCCAGCAGTTACACAGGGGGGGGCAATCAGCCCCAGCATTTT.

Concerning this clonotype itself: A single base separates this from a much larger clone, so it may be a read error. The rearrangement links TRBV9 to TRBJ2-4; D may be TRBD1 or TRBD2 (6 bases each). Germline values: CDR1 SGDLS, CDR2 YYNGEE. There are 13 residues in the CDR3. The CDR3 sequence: CAGSVLEGGIQYF. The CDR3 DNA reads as TGTGCCGGCAGCGTACTGGAGGGGGGCATTCAGTACTTC.

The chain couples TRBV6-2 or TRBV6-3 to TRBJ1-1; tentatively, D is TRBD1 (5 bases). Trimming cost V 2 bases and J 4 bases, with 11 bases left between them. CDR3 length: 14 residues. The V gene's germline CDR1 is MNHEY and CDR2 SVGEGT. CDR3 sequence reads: CASSYQRGGTEAFF. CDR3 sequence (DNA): TGTGCCAGCAGTTACCAGCGTGGGGGCACTGAAGCTTTCTTT.

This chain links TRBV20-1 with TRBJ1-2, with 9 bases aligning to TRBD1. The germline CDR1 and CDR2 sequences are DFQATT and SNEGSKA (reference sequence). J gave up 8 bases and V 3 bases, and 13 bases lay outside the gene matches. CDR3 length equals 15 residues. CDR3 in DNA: TGCAGTGCTAGTGACCAGGACAGGGGCGTATACGGCTACACCTTC. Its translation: CSASDQDRGVYGYTF.

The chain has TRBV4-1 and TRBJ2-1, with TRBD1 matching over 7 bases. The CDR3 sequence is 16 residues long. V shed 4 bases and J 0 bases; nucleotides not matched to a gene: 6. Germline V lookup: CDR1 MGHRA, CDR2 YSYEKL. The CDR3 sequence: CASSLTTGSSYNEQFF. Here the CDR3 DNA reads TGCGCCAGCAGCCTGACGACAGGGTCCTCCTACAATGAGCAGTTCTTC.

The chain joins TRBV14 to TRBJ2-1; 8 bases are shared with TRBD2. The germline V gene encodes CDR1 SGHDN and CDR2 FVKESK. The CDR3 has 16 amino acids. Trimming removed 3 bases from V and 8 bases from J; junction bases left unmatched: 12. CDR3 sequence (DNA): TGTGCCAGCAGCCACCCCGGGGGGGAGGGGTGGGATGAGCAGTTCTTC. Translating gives CASSHPGGEGWDEQFF.